This T cell receptor beta chain was recorded in a study of blood T cells in healthy people across ages. Whole-study findings and limits: More naive CD4+ cells and higher diversity were found in long-lived than in aged donors. A roughly linear fall in TCR beta diversity per million T cells was seen with increasing age.

Note on this clonotype: As yet, its antigen is unknown.

Each donor gave around 9.6 milliliters of peripheral blood. A minimum of 6.5 million PBMCs was isolated per sample. Combining a sample-barcoded 5' primer with a J-beta primer mix, a second PCR ran for roughly 7 to 11 cycles. From the 5' RACE reads, TCRdb called clonotypes with MiXCR, one entry per CDR3 protein. Of around 2 million distinct CDR3 sequences listed, around 40% are singletons. The CDR3 has 17 residues. The germline CDR1 and CDR2 sequences are SEHNR and FQNEAQ (reference sequence). With V trimmed by 1 base and J by 3 bases, 11 bases remained unmatched. The specimen was blood. The receptor was isolated from a human donor in good health. V usage is TRBV7-9 and J usage is TRBJ1-2; the match to TRBD1 covers 7 bases. DNA for the CDR3: TGTGCCAGCAGCTTAGGGGGACATGGAGGGGGCCACTATGGCTACACCTTC. Translating it yields CASSLGGHGGGHYGYTF.